A selection of T cell receptor beta chains follows, all from one sample in a study of response to subunit inactivated influenza vaccine. TCRdb processed the RT-PCR reads anew with MiXCR; each CDR3 protein has one entry. The sample contains more than 700,000 distinct CDR3 sequences, around 20% of which appear only once. Sample: PBMCs from blood, taken about 5 days after vaccination. All receptors come from a man between 50 and 59 years old who received an inactivated influenza vaccine. The CDR3 runs from the conserved cysteine through the conserved F or W. Fields, in order: V gene, J gene, CDR3 protein.

>TRBV5-5|TRBJ2-3
CASSLVAGGGDTQYF
>TRBV2|TRBJ1-5
CASSVGIGGNQPQHF
>TRBV28|TRBJ2-1
CASNSGNPDNEQFF
>TRBV6-2/TRBV6-3|TRBJ2-3
CASSLRGKTDTQYF
>TRBV5-1|TRBJ1-4
CASRTWTGANEKLFF
>TRBV4-1|TRBJ2-1
CASSQAGSRDEQFF
>TRBV10-3|TRBJ2-1
CAISESVTSGGGEQFF
>TRBV9|TRBJ2-1
CASSVALVGRGEQFF
>TRBV18|TRBJ1-4
CASSPPGGDNEKLFF
>TRBV28|TRBJ2-7
CASSTQGGGTGEQYF